This TCR beta chain originates from a study of read filtering for tumor transcriptome and immune sequencing. Study-wide results and limits: RNA-seq captured clonotypes less deeply and reliably than IR-seq.

The CDR3 contains 16 residues. The germline V gene has CDR1 KGHDR and CDR2 SFDVKD. Trimming pared 2 bases from V and 1 base from J, leaving 12 bases between. Molecular barcoded adaptors covering alpha/delta and beta/gamma chains were used on roughly 370 ng RNA. MiXCR, run by TCRdb on the reads, gives a single entry per CDR3 protein. The table includes about 61,000 distinct CDR3 sequences, approximately 19% detected once. This clonotype was observed many times. Its specificity is not known. Material for sequencing was a population of CD138-negative cells sorted from bone marrow. The receptor was isolated from a donor aged 40 or older with multiple myeloma. This rearrangement joins TRBV24-1 to TRBJ2-3; the D gene is possibly TRBD2 (5 bases). The CDR3 sequence is CATSDSGKKRTDTQYF. CDR3 bases: TGTGCCACCAGTGATTCCGGGAAGAAGCGCACAGATACGCAGTATTTT.